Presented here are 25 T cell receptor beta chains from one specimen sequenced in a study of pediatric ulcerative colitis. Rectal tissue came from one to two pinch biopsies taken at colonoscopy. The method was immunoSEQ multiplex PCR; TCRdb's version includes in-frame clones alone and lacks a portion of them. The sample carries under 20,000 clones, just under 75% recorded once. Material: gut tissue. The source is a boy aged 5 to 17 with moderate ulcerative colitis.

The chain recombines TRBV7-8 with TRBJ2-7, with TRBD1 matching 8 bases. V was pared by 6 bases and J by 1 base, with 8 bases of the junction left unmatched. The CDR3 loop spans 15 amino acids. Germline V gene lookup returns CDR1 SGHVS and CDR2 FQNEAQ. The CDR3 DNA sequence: TGTGCCAGCAGTGCCGGGACAGGCGTTTCCTACGAGCAGTACTTC. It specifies CASSAGTGVSYEQYF.

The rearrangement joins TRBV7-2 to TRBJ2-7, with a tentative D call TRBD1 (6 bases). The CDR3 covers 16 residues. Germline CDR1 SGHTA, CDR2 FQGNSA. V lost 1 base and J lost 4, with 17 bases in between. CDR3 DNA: TGTGCCAGCAGCTTAGATCCAGGGGCTCAAGGATACGAGCAGTACTTC. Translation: CASSLDPGAQGYEQYF. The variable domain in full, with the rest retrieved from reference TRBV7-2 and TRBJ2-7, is GAGVSQSPSNKVTEKGKDVELRCDPISGHTALYWYRQSLGQGLEFLIYFQGNSAPDKSGLPSDRFSAERTGGSVSTLTIQRTQQEDSAVYLCASSLDPGAQGYEQYFGPGTRLTVT.

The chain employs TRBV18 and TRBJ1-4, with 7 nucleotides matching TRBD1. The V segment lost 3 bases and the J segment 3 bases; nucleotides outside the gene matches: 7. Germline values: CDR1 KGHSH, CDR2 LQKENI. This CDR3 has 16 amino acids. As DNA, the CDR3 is TGTGCCAGCTCACCCACCCGACAGGGCCCTAATGAAAAACTGTTTTTT. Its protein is CASSPTRQGPNEKLFF.

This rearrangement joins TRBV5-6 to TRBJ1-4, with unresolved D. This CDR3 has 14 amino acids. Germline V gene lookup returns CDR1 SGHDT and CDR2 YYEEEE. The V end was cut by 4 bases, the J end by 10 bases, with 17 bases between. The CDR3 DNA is TGTGCCAGCAGCGGGAGGACCTACGGACTAAAACTGTTTTTT. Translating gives CASSGRTYGLKLFF.

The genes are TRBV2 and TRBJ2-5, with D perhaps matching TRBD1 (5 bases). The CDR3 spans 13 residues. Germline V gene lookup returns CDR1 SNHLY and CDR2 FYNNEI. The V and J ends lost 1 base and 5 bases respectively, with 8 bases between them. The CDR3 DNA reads TGTGCCAGCAGTGAAGGGGGCCGGGAGACCCAGTACTTC. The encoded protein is CASSEGGRETQYF. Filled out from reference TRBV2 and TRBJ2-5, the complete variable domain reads EPEVTQTPSHQVTQMGQEVILRCVPISNHLYFYWYRQILGQKVEFLVSFYNNEISEKSEIFDDQFSVERPDGSNFTLKIRSTKLEDSAMYFCASSEGGRETQYFGPGTRLLVL.

The CDR3 sequence: CASSENGGSFYNEQFF. The CDR3 DNA reads TGTGCCAGCAGTGAAAACGGCGGGAGCTTCTACAATGAGCAGTTCTTC. The chain combines TRBV6-1 with TRBJ2-1, with 7 nucleotides matching TRBD2. This CDR3 region has 16 residues. The ends lost 2 bases at V and 3 bases at J; junction bases unmatched: 7. CDR1 is MNHNS and CDR2 is SASEGT in the germline V gene.

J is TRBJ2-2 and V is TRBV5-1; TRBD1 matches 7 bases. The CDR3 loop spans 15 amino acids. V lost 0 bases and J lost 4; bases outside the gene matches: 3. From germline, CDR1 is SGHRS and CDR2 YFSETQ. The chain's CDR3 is CASSLVDRTTGELFF. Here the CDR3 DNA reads TGCGCCAGCAGCTTGGTGGACAGGACCACCGGGGAGCTGTTTTTT.

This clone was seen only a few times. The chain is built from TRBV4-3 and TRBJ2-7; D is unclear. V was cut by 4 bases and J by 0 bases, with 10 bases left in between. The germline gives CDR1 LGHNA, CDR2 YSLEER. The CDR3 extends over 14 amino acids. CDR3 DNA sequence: TGCGCCAGCAGCCCAAGTCGTACCTCCTACGAGCAGTACTTC. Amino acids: CASSPSRTSYEQYF.

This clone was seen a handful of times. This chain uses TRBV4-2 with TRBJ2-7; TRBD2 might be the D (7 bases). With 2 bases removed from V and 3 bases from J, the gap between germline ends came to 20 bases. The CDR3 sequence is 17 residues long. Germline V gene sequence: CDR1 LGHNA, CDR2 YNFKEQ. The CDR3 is CASSQRQVSGGVYEQYF. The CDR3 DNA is TGTGCCAGCAGCCAACGGCAGGTCTCGGGGGGCGTCTACGAGCAGTACTTC.

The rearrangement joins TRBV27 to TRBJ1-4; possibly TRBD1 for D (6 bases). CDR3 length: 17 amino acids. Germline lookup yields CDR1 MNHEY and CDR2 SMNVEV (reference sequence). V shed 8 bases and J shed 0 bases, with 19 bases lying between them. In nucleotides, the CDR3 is TGTGCCAGCTCACGGGGGCCAGGAACCTCAACTAATGAAAAACTGTTTTTT. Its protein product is CASSRGPGTSTNEKLFF.

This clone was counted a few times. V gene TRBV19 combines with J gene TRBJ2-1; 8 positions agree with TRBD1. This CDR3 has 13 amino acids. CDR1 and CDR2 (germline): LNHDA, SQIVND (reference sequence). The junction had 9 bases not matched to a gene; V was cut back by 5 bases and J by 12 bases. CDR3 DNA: TGTGCCAGTAGTCCTCAGGGGGCGGGTGTGCAGTTCTTC. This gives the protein CASSPQGAGVQFF.

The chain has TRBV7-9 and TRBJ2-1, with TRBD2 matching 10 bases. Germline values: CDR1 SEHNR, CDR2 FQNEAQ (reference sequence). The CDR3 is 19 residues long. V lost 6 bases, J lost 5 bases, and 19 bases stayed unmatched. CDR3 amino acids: CASRKLAGSPNRKDNEQFF. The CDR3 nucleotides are TGTGCCAGCAGGAAACTAGCGGGGTCCCCAAACCGAAAGGACAATGAGCAGTTCTTC.

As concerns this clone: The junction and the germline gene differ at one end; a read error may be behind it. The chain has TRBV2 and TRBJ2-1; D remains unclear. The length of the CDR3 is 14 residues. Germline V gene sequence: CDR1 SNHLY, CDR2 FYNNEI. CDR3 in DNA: TGTGCCAGCAATGAAGAGATAGCATGGGATGAGCAGTTCTTC. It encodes CASNEEIAWDEQFF.

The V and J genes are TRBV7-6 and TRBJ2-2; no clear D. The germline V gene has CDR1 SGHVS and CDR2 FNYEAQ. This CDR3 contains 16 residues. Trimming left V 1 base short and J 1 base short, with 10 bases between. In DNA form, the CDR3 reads TGTGCCAGCAGCTTAGACAGTACAGTGAACACCGGGGAGCTGTTTTTT. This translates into CASSLDSTVNTGELFF.

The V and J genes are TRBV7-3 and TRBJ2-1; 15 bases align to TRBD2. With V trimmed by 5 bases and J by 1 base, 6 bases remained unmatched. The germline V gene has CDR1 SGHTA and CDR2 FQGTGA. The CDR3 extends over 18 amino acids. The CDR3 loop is CASSPGTSGGPSYNEQFF. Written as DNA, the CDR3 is TGTGCCAGCAGCCCGGGGACTAGCGGGGGGCCTTCCTACAATGAGCAGTTCTTC. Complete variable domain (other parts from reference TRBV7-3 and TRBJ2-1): GAGVSQTPSNKVTEKGKYVELRCDPISGHTALYWYRQSLGQGPEFLIYFQGTGAADDSGLPNDRFFAVRPEGSVSTLKIQRTERGDSAVYLCASSPGTSGGPSYNEQFFGPGTRLTVL.

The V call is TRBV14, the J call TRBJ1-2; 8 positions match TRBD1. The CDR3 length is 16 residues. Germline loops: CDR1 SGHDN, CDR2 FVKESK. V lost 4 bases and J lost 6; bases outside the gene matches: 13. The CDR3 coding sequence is TGTGCCAGCAGCCGACGCCTACAGGGGGGATCTGATGGCTACACCTTC. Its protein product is CASSRRLQGGSDGYTF.

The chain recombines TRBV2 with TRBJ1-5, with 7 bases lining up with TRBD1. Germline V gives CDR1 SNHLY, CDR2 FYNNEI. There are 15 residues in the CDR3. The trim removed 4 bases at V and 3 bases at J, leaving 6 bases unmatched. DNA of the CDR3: TGTGCCAGCAGTGGGGACAGTGGTTACAATCAGCCCCAGCATTTT. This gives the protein CASSGDSGYNQPQHF.

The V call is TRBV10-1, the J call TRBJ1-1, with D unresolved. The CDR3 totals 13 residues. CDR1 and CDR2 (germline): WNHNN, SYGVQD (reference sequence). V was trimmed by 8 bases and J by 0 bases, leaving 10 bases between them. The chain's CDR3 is CASQETVNTEAFF. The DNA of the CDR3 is TGCGCCAGCCAGGAGACGGTGAACACTGAAGCTTTCTTT.

The DNA of the CDR3 is TGCAGTGCCTTAACCCAAGAGACCCAGTACTTC. It translates to CSALTQETQYF. The chain joins TRBV20-1 to TRBJ2-5; D uncertain. The CDR3 sequence is 11 residues long. CDR1 DFQATT and CDR2 SNEGSKA come from the germline V gene (reference sequence). V lost 6 bases and J 1 base, leaving 6 bases between the germline ends.

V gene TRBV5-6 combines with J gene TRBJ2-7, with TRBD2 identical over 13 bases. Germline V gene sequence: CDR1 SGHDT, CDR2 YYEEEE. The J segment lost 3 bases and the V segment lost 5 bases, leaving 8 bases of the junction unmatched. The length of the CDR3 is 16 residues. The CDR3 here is CASRPPGLAGIYEQYF. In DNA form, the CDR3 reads TGTGCCAGCAGACCTCCGGGACTAGCGGGGATCTACGAGCAGTACTTC.

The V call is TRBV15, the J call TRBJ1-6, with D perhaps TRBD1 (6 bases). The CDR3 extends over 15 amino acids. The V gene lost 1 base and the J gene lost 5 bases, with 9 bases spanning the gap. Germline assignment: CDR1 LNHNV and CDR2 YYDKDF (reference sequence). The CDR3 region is CATSRGGGDNSPLHF. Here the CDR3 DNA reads TGTGCCACCAGCAGAGGCGGGGGCGATAATTCACCCCTCCACTTT.

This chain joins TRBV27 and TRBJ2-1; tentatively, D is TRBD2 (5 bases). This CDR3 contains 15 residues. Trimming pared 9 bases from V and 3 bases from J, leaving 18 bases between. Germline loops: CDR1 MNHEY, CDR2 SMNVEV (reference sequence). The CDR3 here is CASSIRGTIYNEQFF. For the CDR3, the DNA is TGTGCCAGTTCAATACGGGGAACGATCTACAATGAGCAGTTCTTC.

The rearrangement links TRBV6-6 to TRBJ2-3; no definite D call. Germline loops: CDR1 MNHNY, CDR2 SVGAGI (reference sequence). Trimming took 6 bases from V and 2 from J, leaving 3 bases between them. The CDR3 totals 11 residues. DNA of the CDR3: TGTGCCAGCAGGTACACAGATACGCAGTATTTT. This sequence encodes CASRYTDTQYF.

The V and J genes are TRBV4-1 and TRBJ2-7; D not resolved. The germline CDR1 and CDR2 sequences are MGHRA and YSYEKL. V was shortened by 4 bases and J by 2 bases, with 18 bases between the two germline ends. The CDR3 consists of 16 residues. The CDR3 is CASSLPPTVPTYEQYF. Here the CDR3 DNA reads TGCGCCAGCAGCCTTCCCCCTACTGTACCTACCTACGAGCAGTACTTC.

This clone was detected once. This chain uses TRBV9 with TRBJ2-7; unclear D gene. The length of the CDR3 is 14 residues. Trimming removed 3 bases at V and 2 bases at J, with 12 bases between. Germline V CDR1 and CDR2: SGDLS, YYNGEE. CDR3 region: CASSASVVPYEQYF. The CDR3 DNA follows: TGTGCCAGCAGCGCTTCAGTGGTCCCCTACGAGCAGTACTTC.